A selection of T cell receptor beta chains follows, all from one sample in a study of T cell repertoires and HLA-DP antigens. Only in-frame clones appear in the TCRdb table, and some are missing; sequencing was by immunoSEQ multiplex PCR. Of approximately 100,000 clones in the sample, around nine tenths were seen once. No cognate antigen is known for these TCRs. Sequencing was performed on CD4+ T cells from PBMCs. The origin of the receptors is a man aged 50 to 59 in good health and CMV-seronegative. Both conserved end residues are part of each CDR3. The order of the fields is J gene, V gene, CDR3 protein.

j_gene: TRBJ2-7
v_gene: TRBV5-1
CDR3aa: CASSAGAGTYSYEQYF

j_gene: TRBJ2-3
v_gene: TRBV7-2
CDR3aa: CASSLPEGIAGLTDTQYF

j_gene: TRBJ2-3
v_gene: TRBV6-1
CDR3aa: CASSVAGGTQYF

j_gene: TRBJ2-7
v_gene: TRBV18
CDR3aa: CASSRGQGVSEQYF

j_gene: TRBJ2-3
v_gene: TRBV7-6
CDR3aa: CASSLEGGGMADTQYF

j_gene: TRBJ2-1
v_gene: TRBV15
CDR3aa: CATSSQGSSYNEQFF

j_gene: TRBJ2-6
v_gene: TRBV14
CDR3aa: CASSPNGANVLTF

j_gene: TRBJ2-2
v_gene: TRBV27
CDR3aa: CASSQLAGGGNTGELFF

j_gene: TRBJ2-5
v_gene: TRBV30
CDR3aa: CAWSVGGQETQYF

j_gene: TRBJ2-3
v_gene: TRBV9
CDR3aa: CASSVEAGGRTDTQYF

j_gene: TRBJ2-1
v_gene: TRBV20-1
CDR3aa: CSVLYNEQFF

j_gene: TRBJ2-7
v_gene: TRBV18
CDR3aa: CASSTIGDEQYF

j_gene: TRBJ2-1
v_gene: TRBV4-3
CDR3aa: CASSQRGGFGNEQFF

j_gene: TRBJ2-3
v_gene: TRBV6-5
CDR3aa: CASSYTTGGVADTQYF

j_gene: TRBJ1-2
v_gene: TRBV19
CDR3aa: CASSPRDRAGYTF

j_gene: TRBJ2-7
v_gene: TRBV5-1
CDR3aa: CASSLDSGGVPYEQYF

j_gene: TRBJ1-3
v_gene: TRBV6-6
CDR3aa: CASSGMGQGRDTIYF

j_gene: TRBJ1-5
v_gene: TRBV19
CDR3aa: CASSSSVRGQDQPQHF

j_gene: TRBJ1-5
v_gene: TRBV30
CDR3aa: CAWSVNNQPQHF

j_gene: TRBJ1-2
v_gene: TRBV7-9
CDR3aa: CASSLETDRGYGYTF

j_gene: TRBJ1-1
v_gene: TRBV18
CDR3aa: CASSPRRGLTQNTEAFF

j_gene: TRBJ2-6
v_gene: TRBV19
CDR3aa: CATQGGRAGANVLTF

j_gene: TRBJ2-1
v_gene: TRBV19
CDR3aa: CASSTRTSNEQFF

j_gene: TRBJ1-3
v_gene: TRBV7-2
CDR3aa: CASSLARGGAGNTIYF

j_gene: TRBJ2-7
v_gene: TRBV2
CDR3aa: CASSDRRTSYEQYF

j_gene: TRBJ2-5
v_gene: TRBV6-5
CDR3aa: CASSYRQAQETQYF

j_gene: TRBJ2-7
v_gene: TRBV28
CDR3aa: CASSLTGRQYF

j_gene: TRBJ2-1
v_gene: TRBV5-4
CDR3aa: CASSTGDRSSYNEQFF

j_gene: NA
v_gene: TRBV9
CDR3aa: CASSVAADLYEQYF

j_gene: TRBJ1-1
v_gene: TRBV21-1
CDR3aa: CASSNRGPNTEAFF

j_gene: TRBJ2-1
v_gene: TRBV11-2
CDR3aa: CASTRLGFTNNEQFF

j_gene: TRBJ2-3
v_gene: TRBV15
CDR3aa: CATSIGTSTDTQYF

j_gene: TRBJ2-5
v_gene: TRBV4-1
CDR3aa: CASSQAIGSRETQYF

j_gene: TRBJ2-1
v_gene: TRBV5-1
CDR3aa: CASSLAQDRVRNEQFF

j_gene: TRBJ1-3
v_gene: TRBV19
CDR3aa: CASSAGQSGNTIYF

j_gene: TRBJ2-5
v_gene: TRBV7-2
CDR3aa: CASSAQETQYF

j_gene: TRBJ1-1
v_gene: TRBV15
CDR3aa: CATSPTGGVTEAFF

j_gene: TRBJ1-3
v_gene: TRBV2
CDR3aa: CASRLRDRTFSGNTIYF

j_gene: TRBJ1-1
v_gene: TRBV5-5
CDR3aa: CASSPTPTEAFF

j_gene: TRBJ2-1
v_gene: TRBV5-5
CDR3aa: CASRPLTAYNEQFF

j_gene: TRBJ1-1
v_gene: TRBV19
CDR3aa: CASRSQPEAFF

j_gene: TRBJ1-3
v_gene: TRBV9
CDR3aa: CASSYGQGNSGNTIYF

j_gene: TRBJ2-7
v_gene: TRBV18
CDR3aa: CASSPIYHSGDYEQYF

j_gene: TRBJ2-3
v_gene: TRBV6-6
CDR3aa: CASSMVLGTDTQYF

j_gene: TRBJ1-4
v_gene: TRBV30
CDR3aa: CAWSVIGGGVVNEKLFF

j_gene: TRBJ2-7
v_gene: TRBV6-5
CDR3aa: CASSLGGAGSYEQYF

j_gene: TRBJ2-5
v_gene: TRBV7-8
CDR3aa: CASKPLRRETQYF

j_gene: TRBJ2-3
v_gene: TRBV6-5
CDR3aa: CASWWDPDTQYF

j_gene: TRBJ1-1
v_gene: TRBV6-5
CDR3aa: CAVLPMGAGNTEAFF

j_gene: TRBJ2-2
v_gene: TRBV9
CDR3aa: CASSLTRTGELFF

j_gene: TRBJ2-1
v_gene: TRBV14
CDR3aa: CASSQEWGVSYNEQFF

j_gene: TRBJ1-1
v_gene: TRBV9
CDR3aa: CASSEGLEHRGQAFF

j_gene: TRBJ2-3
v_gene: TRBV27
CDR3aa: CASSLLERGSQYF